This T cell receptor beta chain is drawn from a study of blood T cell repertoires in COVID-19 (dated by TCRdb to about 2020). Study-wide context: Collaborator samples came from the United States, Italy and Spain and covered acute and convalescent phases of COVID-19. Where HLA class I and class II types were available, the types were taken from metadata supplied by the sample provider, not from assay-based typing. The repertoires were released in a freely available public database meant as a resource for research on the immune response to SARS-CoV-2. The dataset comprised deeply sampled blood TCRbeta repertoires from subjects exposed to, actively infected with, or recovered from COVID-19. The samples were drawn from the first 160 participants of the ongoing ImmuneRACE study and from 1,200 or so subjects provided by 6 global collaborators. The prospective study material was composed of cDNA or gDNA derived from T cells, B-cell-depleted T cells, or PBMCs. A de-identified subject ID, COVID-19 status, age in years and sex were almost always included in the sample metadata.

CDR1 SGDLS and CDR2 YYNGEE were looked up in the germline V gene. Counted from cysteine to phenylalanine, this CDR3 has 16 amino acids. Only the CDR3 portion is preserved as DNA: 48 bases, with reading frame beginning at the first base. After removal of 4 bases from V and 7 bases from J, the junction retains 11 bases not matched to a gene. Collaborating institutions collected whole blood in K2EDTA tubes following their own protocols. For TCRbeta analysis, collaborators shipped samples as frozen whole blood, isolated PBMCs, or DNA extracted from either of those sample types. Points the paper makes about the study in general: The quantity of clinical and demographic metadata differed by source and by participant and was supplied without curation.

TCRbeta CDR3 regions were amplified from genomic DNA by means of the immunoSEQ Assay, a bias-controlled multiplex PCR. The authors' pipeline ran thus. Nucleated cell counts per sample were estimated from amplification of reference gene primers within the assay. To quantify the absolute abundance of each unique TCRbeta CDR3 rearrangement, sequence reads were collapsed and filtered. For each sample, productive Simpson clonality was calculated by taking the square root of Simpson's diversity index across productive rearrangements. TCRdb limited this immuneACCESS table to in-frame rearrangements with V and J called. A share of clones is missing; checked studies link under half to unresolved V genes, and the rest is unexplained. V, J and clone size are taken as reported in that table, and D and trimming were inferred from the DNA itself. This sample has hundreds of thousands of clones in its table, and approximately 87% of those were observed once. About 3.9% of the sample goes to the ten largest clones.

Note on this clone: Its antigen is not yet known. No much larger clonotype is one base removed from it; base qualities were not supplied.

The receptor comes from a woman between 45 and 65 years old with active or convalescent COVID-19. The sequencing sample was made of peripheral blood. The chain couples TRBV9 to TRBJ2-7, and 13 bases in between align with TRBD2. The CDR3 amino acid sequence is: CASSPKTSGGTWEQYF. The DNA sequence reads TGTGCCAGCAGCCCTAAGACTAGCGGGGGGACTTGGGAGCAGTACTTC.